The source of this T cell receptor beta chain is a study of a mutant IDH1 vaccine in newly diagnosed glioma (dated by TCRdb to about 2021). About the investigation overall: In the chemotherapy-containing groups, vaccination started alongside temozolomide cycles, whereas in patients who had radiotherapy alone it started 4-6 weeks after radiotherapy. Six visits were used for peripheral blood collection: V03 (baseline), V05, V07, V10, V12 and V13. The week-35 safety follow-up was designated visit V12, and the week-47 end of study was designated visit V13. Prior to enrollment, standard therapy consisting of radiotherapy alone, temozolomide alone, or radiochemotherapy with temozolomide had been administered to patients, with the combination being received by most patients. For exploratory analyses, longitudinal TCRB deep sequencing was carried out in roughly 23 treated patients wherever samples were available. Of the approximately 30 treated patients, approximately 62% were male and around 40% were female, and the mean age was approximately 40 years.

Libraries came from the immunoSEQ multiplex PCR assay. Following the manufacturer's protocol, the hsTCRB Kit was used to amplify rearranged TCR beta chain sequences. An Illumina MiSeq was used to sequence the TCRB libraries. The study's processing was this. The kit vendor's proprietary platform handled demultiplexing, trimming and gene mapping. TCRdb carries this immuneACCESS record with in-frame sequences only. Its versions omit some clonotypes, under half of them owing to an unresolved V gene in the studies checked, with the rest unexplained. V and J calls and clone size are those listed in that table; D and trimming were worked out from the DNA. Counted in this sample were under 40,000 clones; around four fifths of them appeared once. The ten largest clonotypes hold roughly 3.2% of the sample. Cut back by 0 bases and 2 bases, the V and J ends lie 8 bases apart. Including cysteine and phenylalanine, the CDR3 has 14 amino acids. Just CDR3 DNA is preserved here, 42 bases in frame from base 1. CDR1 and CDR2 are read off the germline V gene (reference sequence) as GTSNPN and SVGIG.

In the paper's terms, the time point label means: week 35, safety follow-up. A 20-mer mutant IDH1 peptide at 300 micrograms in Montanide made up each vaccine dose, which was injected subcutaneously together with topical imiquimod. Eight vaccinations were administered to patients in weeks 1, 3, 5, 7, 11, 15, 19 and 23, corresponding to visits V03 through V10. Newly diagnosed WHO grade 3 or 4 IDH1-mutant astrocytomas showing loss of nuclear ATRX were present in the donors. The samples were drawn from NOA16, a multicentre, single-arm, open-label phase I trial in Germany that tested a mutant IDH1 peptide vaccine in humans for the first time. Genomic DNA for TCRB sequencing was extracted from EDTA blood using the DNeasy Blood and Tissue Kit. To note about this clone: The specificity of this receptor is unknown. No quality values exist for individual bases; no much larger clone is one base distant.

Findings and caveats that apply to the study as a whole: PBMC samples for TCRB deep sequencing were selected based on availability. Immune responses induced by the vaccine were seen in approximately 93% of patients across multiple MHC alleles. The authors stated that sample limitations prevented analyses of patient blood samples from being reproduced. Pseudoprogression appeared unrelated to alterations in the top peripheral T cell clonotypes detected by TCRB sequencing.

The rearrangement combines TRBV30 with TRBJ2-1; the D gene could be either TRBD1 or TRBD2, each agreeing at 5 bases. The sample was PBMCs, taken from a glioma patient whose treatment included an IDH1 peptide vaccine. This clonotype originated in a man in his forties with glioma. Some clones in this sample may be carry-over from other donors' samples. The CDR3 loop reads CAWSVGTAYNEQFF. The bases are TGTGCCTGGAGTGTGGGGACGGCCTACAATGAGCAGTTCTTC.